One sample yielded the 19 T cell receptor beta chains listed below, sequenced in a study of molecular identifiers for immune sequencing clone quantification. TCRdb processed the PCR reads anew with MiXCR; each CDR3 protein has one entry. The sample includes about 70,000 distinct CDR3 sequences, approximately 17% of them seen just once. The sample was naive CD8+ T cells from blood, with Jurkat cell RNA spiked in. The sample's subset: FACS-sorted CD8+CD4-CCR7+CD45RA+ naive T cells. These receptors came from a human donor in good health. Some libraries in this study had Jurkat cell RNA spiked in.

This clonotype was counted at least ten times. The genes are TRBV21-1 and TRBJ2-7; whether TRBD2, the table's D call, matches the DNA was not checked. TRBV21-1 corresponds to a pseudogene. CDR3 length: 13 amino acids. Here the CDR3 DNA reads TGTTCTATAGCGGCAGAGGTACTCCACGAGCAGTACTTC. It specifies CSIAAEVLHEQYF.

Only one count was recorded for this clonotype. The junction departs from the called germline gene at one end, perhaps through a read error. V gene TRBV28 combines with J gene TRBJ2-1; D might be TRBD2 (5 bases). This CDR3 has 16 amino acids. Germline V CDR1 and CDR2: MDHEN, SYDVKM. CDR3 region: CASSPPWERVDNEQCF. CDR3 nucleotides: TGTGCCAGCAGTCCCCCCTGGGAGCGCGTCGACAATGAGCAGTGCTTC.

This clonotype was observed many times. The chain recombines TRBV27 with TRBJ1-2, with 8 bases identical to TRBD1. Germline V lookup: CDR1 MNHEY, CDR2 SMNVEV (reference sequence). This CDR3 is built from 13 residues. With 5 bases clipped from V and 3 bases from J, the junction kept 2 bases outside the gene matches. The CDR3 loop reads CASSIQGDYGYTF. The CDR3 nucleotides are TGTGCCAGCAGTATACAGGGGGACTATGGCTACACCTTC.

Remarks on this clonotype: With a much larger clone just one base away, this may be a read error. The V gene is TRBV18, the J gene TRBJ2-7; possible D gene TRBD2, 6 bases. Looked up from germline, CDR1 is KGHSH and CDR2 is LQKENI. This CDR3 region has 13 residues. V lost 4 bases to trimming and J lost 1 base, with 8 bases between them. The CDR3: CASSRGVSYEQYF. The CDR3 DNA is TGTGCCAGCTCACGGGGGGTGTCCTACGAGCAGTACTTC.

This clonotype was seen ten or more times. The rearrangement links TRBV7-9 to TRBJ2-5; the D gene is possibly TRBD1 (6 bases). The CDR3 is made up of 15 amino acids. Deletions cut 1 base from V and 9 bases from J, with 18 bases between. Germline V CDR1 and CDR2: SEHNR, FQNEAQ (reference sequence). The CDR3 sequence is CASSLEGDQSQSQYF. The CDR3 nucleotides read TGTGCCAGCAGCTTAGAGGGGGACCAGAGCCAGTCCCAGTACTTC.

J is TRBJ2-1 and V is TRBV4-1; D call uncertain. Germline lookup yields CDR1 MGHRA and CDR2 YSYEKL. V lost 1 base to trimming and J lost 3 bases, with 10 bases between them. CDR3 size: 15 residues. The CDR3 DNA is TGCGCCAGCAGCCAAGTTTGGTTAAGCTACAATGAGCAGTTCTTC. Translation gives CASSQVWLSYNEQFF.

This CDR3 reads CASSWGRQALYEQYF. The CDR3 region has the DNA TGTGCCAGCAGCTGGGGTCGACAAGCCCTCTACGAGCAGTACTTC. The chain links TRBV5-6 to TRBJ2-7, with D unclear. V was cut by 3 bases and J by 3 bases, with 16 bases left in between. The length of the CDR3 is 15 residues. Germline V gene data show CDR1 as SGHDT and CDR2 as YYEEEE.

Ten or more counts support this clonotype. J is TRBJ2-3 and V is TRBV5-1, with 8 bases that match TRBD2. Germline V CDR1 and CDR2: SGHRS, YFSETQ. The CDR3 extends over 16 amino acids. Trimming at V came to 3 bases and at J to 2 bases, leaving 8 bases not matched to a gene. CDR3 bases: TGCGCCAGCAGCTCGCGACTAGCGACCTACACAGATACGCAGTATTTT. It codes for CASSSRLATYTDTQYF.

This clonotype was recorded a few times. The gene calls are TRBV6-2 or TRBV6-3 and TRBJ2-1; 7 bases agree with TRBD2. Germline lookup yields CDR1 MNHEY and CDR2 SVGEGT. This CDR3 is built from 14 residues. Trimming removed 8 bases from V and 0 bases from J; junction bases left unmatched: 4. DNA for the CDR3: TGTGCCAGCGCGGGGGAGAGCTCCTACAATGAGCAGTTCTTC. This translates into CASAGESSYNEQFF.

This clonotype is medium-sized within its sample. This chain uses TRBV4-1 with TRBJ1-5; TRBD1 aligns across 8 bases. CDR1 and CDR2 (germline): MGHRA, YSYEKL. V was pared by 3 bases and J by 2 bases, with 6 bases of the junction left unmatched. The CDR3 loop spans 16 amino acids. Written as DNA, the CDR3 is TGCGCCAGCAGCCAGAATCCGGGACAGGGCAATCAGCCCCAGCATTTT. Its translation is CASSQNPGQGNQPQHF.

The chain is built from TRBV4-1 and TRBJ2-1; TRBD2 agrees at 7 bases. After removal of 0 bases from V and 5 bases from J, the junction contained 10 bases not matched to a gene. CDR1 and CDR2 from the germline V gene are MGHRA and YSYEKL. The CDR3 is 17 residues long. This CDR3 reads CASSQDSWEGDHNEQFF. Here the CDR3 DNA reads TGCGCCAGCAGCCAAGATTCTTGGGAGGGCGACCACAATGAGCAGTTCTTC.

Ten or more counts support this clonotype. V and J are TRBV5-1 and TRBJ1-1, with D tentatively TRBD1 (6 bases). This CDR3 spans 17 amino acids. V shed 3 bases and J shed 4 bases, with 22 bases lying between them. The V gene's germline CDR1 is SGHRS and CDR2 YFSETQ. The CDR3 sequence is CASSSTFRGGMGTEAFF. CDR3 DNA sequence: TGCGCCAGCAGCTCGACCTTTAGGGGGGGCATGGGCACTGAAGCTTTCTTT.

The chain recombines TRBV11-1 with TRBJ2-5; the match to TRBD2 covers 7 bases. V gave up 5 bases and J gave up 3 bases; unmatched junction bases: 6. The CDR3 is made up of 14 amino acids. CDR1 is SGHAT, CDR2 FQDESV, per germline (reference sequence). The CDR3 loop reads CASSPRLAEETQYF. The DNA of the CDR3 is TGTGCCAGCAGCCCTCGACTAGCTGAAGAGACCCAGTACTTC.

This clonotype has just a few counts. This chain uses TRBV9 with TRBJ1-1; D unclear. The CDR3 spans 14 residues. Germline V CDR1 and CDR2: SGDLS, YYNGEE. Trimming shortened V by 5 bases and J by 1 base, and 12 bases separated the two germline ends. CDR3 nucleotide sequence: TGTGCCAGCAGAAAAGATGCAGGGAACACTGAAGCTTTCTTT. Protein product: CASRKDAGNTEAFF.

This clonotype was seen more than once but under ten times. This sequence may be a read error, since a much larger clone differs from it by one base. The CDR3 loop is CASGFISTGGAYEQYF. CDR3 sequence (DNA): TGTGCCAGCGGTTTCATCTCGACAGGTGGGGCCTACGAGCAGTACTTC. The chain has TRBV27 and TRBJ2-7; tentative D call: TRBD1 (6 bases). The CDR3 sequence is 16 residues long. Germline V lookup: CDR1 MNHEY, CDR2 SMNVEV (reference sequence).

This sequence joins TRBV5-4 and TRBJ2-3, with a possible D match to TRBD1 (5 bases). V lost 0 bases and J 0 bases, leaving 8 bases between the germline ends. The CDR3 runs 15 residues. Germline loops: CDR1 SGHNT, CDR2 YYREEE (reference sequence). Here the CDR3 reads CASSLATASTDTQYF. The CDR3 nucleotides are TGTGCCAGCAGCTTGGCGACAGCTAGCACAGATACGCAGTATTTT.

About this clonotype: One end of the junction is discordant with germline, which a read error may explain. This chain uses TRBV19 with TRBJ2-1; D may be TRBD1 (5 bases). The V gene's germline CDR1 is LNHDA and CDR2 SQIVND (reference sequence). The CDR3 runs to 13 residues. The CDR3 nucleotides are TGTGCCAGTAGTCGACAGTTTTTTGATGAGCAGTCCTTC. As protein: CASSRQFFDEQSF. Complete variable domain (other parts from reference TRBV19 and TRBJ2-1): DGGITQSPKYLFRKEGQNVTLSCEQNLNHDAMYWYRQDPGQGLRLIYYSQIVNDFQKGDIAEGYSVSREKKESFPLTVTSAQKNPTAFYLCASSRQFFDEQSFGPGTRLTVL.

This clonotype was seen ten or more times. The V and J genes are TRBV3-1 and TRBJ2-7; D is ambiguous. This CDR3 has 14 amino acids. Trimming pared 4 bases from V and 0 bases from J, leaving 10 bases between. Germline CDR1 LGHDT, CDR2 YNNKEL (reference sequence). CDR3 sequence (DNA): TGTGCCAGCAGCCCCCAAGGCAGCTCCTACGAGCAGTACTTC. Protein product: CASSPQGSSYEQYF.

This clonotype was seen more than once but under ten times. Possible read error: a much larger clone is one base away. The V call is TRBV6-5, the J call TRBJ2-7; 13 bases fit TRBD2. The germline CDR1 and CDR2 sequences are MNHEY and SVGAGI. The CDR3 totals 17 residues. The CDR3 DNA reads TGTGTCAGCAGTTCGATCTATACTAGCGGGAGGGCCGACGAGCAGTACTTC. As protein: CVSSSIYTSGRADEQYF.